Sequencing of this T cell receptor beta chain was carried out in a study of T cells in Graves' hyperthyroidism and ophthalmopathy. CDR1 and CDR2 from the germline V gene are DFQATT and SNEGSKA (reference sequence). V was shortened by 5 bases and J by 7 bases, with 14 bases between the two germline ends. This CDR3 comprises 13 residues. Amplification of TCR beta CDR3 regions was performed using RNA transcripts as template. During a first-round RT-PCR of the TCR CDR3, the HTBI primer set was used. In TCRdb, the multiplex PCR reads were re-called with MiXCR into one record per CDR3 protein. The sample records around 400,000 distinct CDR3 sequences, approximately 14% being singletons. There are a few counts of this clonotype.

This chain joins TRBV20-1 and TRBJ2-2; a possible D gene is TRBD1 (6 bases). The sequenced sample was blood. The clonotype comes from an older woman with Graves' ophthalmopathy. The DNA for the CDR3 is TGCAGTGCTCCTGGACAAGGGGGCGGGGAGCTGTTTTTT. Its protein product is CSAPGQGGGELFF.